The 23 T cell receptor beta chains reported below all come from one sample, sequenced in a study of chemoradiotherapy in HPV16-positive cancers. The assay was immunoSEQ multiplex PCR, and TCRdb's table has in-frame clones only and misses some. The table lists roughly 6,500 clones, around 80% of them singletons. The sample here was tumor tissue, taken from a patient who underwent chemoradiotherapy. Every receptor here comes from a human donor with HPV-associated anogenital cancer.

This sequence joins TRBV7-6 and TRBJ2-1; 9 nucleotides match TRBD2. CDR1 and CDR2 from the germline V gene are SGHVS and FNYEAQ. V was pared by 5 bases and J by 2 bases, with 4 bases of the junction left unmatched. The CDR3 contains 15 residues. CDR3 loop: CASSGLASTYNEQFF. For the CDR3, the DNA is TGTGCCAGCAGCGGACTAGCGAGCACCTACAATGAGCAGTTCTTC.

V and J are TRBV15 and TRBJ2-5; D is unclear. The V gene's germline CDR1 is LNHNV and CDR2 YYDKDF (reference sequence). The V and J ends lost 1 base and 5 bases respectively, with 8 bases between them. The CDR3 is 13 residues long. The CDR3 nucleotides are TGTGCCACCAGCAGAGGACAATTTGAGACCCAGTACTTC. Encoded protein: CATSRGQFETQYF.

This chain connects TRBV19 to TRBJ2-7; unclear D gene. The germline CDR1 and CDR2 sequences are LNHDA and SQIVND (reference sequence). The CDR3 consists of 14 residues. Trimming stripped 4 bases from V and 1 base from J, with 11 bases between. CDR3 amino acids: CASSTDLNSYEQYF. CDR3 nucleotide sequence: TGTGCCAGTAGTACGGACCTGAATTCCTACGAGCAGTACTTC.

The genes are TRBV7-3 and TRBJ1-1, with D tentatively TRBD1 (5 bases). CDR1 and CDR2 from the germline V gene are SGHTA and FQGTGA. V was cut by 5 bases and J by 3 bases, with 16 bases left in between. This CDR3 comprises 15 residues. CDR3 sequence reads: CASSPNGQGDTEAFF. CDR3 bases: TGTGCCAGCAGCCCAAATGGGCAGGGAGACACTGAAGCTTTCTTT.

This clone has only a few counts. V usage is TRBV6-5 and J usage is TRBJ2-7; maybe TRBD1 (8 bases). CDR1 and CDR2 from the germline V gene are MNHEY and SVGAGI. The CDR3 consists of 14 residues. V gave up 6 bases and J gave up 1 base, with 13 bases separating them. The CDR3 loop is CASSHRGGSYEQYF. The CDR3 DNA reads TGTGCCAGCAGCCACAGGGGGGGTTCCTACGAGCAGTACTTC.

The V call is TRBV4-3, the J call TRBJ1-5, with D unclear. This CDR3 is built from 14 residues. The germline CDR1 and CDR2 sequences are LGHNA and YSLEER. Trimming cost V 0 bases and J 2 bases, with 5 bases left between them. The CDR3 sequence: CASSQDFRNQPQHF. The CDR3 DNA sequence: TGCGCCAGCAGCCAAGATTTTCGCAATCAGCCCCAGCATTTT.

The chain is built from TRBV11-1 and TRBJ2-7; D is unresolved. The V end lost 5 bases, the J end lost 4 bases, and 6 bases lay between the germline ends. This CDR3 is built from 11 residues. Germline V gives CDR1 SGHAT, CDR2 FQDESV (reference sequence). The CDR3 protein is CASSKQYEQYF. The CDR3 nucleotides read TGTGCCAGCAGCAAACAGTACGAGCAGTACTTC.

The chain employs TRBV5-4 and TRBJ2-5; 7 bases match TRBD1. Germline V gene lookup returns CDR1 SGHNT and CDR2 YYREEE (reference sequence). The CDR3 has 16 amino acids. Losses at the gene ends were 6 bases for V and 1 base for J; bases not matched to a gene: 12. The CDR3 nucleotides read TGTGCCAGCACAAAAAGGGACAGTAGCCCCCAAGAGACCCAGTACTTC. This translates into CASTKRDSSPQETQYF.

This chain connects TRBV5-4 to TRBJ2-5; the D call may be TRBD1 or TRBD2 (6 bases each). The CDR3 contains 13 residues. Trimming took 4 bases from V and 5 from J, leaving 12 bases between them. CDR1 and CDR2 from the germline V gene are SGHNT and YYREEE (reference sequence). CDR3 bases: TGTGCCAGCAGCCCACAGGGAGGCGAGACCCAGTACTTC. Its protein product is CASSPQGGETQYF.

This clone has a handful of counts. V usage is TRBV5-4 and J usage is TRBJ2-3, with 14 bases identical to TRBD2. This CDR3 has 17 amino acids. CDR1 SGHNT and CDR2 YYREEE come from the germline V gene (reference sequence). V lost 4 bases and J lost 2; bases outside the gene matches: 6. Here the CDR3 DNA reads TGTGCCAGCAGCACTCGACTAGCGGGGGGGCCCACAGATACGCAGTATTTT. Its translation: CASSTRLAGGPTDTQYF. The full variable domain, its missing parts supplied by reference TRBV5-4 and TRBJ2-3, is ETGVTQSPTHLIKTRGQQVTLRCSSQSGHNTVSWYQQALGQGPQFIFQYYREEENGRGNFPPRFSGLQFPNYSSELNVNALELDDSALYLCASSTRLAGGPTDTQYFGPGTRLTVL.

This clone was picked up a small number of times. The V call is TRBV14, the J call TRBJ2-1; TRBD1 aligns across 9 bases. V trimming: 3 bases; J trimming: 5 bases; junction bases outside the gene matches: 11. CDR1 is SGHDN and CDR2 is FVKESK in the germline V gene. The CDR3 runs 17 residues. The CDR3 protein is CASSHPTGGQGNNEQFF. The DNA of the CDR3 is TGTGCCAGCAGCCATCCTACTGGGGGACAGGGAAACAATGAGCAGTTCTTC.

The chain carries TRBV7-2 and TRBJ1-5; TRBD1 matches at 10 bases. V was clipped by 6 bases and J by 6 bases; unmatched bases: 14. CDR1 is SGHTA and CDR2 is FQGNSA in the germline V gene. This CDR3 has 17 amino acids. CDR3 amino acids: CASSPGSTGGDGQPQHF. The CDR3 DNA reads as TGTGCCAGCAGTCCCGGCTCGACAGGGGGCGATGGTCAGCCCCAGCATTTT.

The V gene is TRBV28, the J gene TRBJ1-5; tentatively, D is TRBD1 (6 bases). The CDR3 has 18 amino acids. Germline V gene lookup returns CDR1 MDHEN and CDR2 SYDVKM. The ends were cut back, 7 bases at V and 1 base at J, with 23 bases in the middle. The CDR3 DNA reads TGTGCCAGCACCGGGAGTTCCGGAGGGGGAGTGAGCAATCAGCCCCAGCATTTT. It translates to CASTGSSGGGVSNQPQHF.

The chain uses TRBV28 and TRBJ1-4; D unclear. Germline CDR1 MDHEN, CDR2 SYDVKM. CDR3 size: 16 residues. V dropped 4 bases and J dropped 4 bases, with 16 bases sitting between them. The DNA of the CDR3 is TGTGCCAGCAGTTCCGCAGGAGCCGCAGTTAATGAAAAACTGTTTTTT. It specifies CASSSAGAAVNEKLFF.

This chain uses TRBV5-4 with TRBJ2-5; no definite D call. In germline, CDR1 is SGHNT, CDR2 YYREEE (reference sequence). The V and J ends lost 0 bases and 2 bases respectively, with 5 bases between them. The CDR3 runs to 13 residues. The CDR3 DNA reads TGTGCCAGCAGCTTGGAGAGTCAAGAGACCCAGTACTTC. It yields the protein CASSLESQETQYF.

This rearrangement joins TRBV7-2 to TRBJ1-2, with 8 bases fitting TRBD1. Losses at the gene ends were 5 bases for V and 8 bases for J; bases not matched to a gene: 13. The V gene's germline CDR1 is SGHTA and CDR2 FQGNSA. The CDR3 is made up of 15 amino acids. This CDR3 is CASSPREQTGGGYTF. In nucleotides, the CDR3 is TGTGCCAGCAGCCCGAGGGAACAAACAGGGGGGGGCTACACCTTC.

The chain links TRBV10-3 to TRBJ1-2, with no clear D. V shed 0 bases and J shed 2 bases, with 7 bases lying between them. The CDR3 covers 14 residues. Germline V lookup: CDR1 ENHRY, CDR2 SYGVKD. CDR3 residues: CAISESLVNYGYTF. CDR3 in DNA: TGTGCCATCAGTGAGTCCCTTGTAAACTATGGCTACACCTTC.

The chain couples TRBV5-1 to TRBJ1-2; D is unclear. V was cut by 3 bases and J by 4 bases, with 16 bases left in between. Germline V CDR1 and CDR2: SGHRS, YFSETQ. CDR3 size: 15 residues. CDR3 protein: CASSWTPGEFYGYTF. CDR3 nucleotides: TGCGCCAGCAGCTGGACCCCTGGAGAATTCTATGGCTACACCTTC.

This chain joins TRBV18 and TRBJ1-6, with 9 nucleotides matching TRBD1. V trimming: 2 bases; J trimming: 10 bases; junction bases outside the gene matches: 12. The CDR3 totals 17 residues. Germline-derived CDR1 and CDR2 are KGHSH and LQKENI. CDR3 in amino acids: CASSPFTSGQGQSPLHF. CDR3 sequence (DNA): TGTGCCAGCTCACCATTTACCTCGGGACAGGGTCAGTCACCCCTCCACTTT.

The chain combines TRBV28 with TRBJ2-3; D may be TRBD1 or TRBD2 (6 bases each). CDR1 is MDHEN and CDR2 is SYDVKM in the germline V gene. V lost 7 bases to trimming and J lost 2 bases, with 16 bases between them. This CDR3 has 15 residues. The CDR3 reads CASKGGGLDTDTQYF. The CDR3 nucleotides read TGTGCCAGCAAAGGAGGGGGGCTGGACACAGATACGCAGTATTTT.

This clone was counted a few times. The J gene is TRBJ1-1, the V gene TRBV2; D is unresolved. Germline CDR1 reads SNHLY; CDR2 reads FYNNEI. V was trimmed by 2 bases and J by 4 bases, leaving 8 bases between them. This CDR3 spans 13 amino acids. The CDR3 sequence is CASSETTVTEAFF. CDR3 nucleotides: TGTGCCAGCAGTGAAACCACGGTCACTGAAGCTTTCTTT.

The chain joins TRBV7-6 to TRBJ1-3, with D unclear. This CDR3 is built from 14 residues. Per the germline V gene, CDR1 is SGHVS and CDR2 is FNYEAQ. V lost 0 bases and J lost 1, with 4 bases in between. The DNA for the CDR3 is TGTGCCAGCAGCTTAGCGGGGTCTGGAAACACCATATATTTT. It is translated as CASSLAGSGNTIYF.

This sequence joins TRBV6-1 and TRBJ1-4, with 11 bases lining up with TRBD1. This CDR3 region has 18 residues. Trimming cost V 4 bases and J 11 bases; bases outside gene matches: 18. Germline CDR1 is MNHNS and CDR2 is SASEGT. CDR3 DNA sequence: TGTGCCAGCAGTGGTCCTTCCGGGACAGGGGGGACTTTAGGGAAACTGTTTTTT. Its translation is CASSGPSGTGGTLGKLFF.